This TCR beta chain stems from a study of blood T cell repertoires in COVID-19. Study background: Samples representing acute and convalescent COVID-19 were sourced from the United States, Italy and Spain. From T cells, B-cell-depleted T cells, or PBMCs came the material, which was cDNA or gDNA.

This CDR3 is built from 14 residues. J was trimmed by 7 bases and V by 3 bases; bases with no gene match: 8. The germline V gene has CDR1 LGHDT and CDR2 YNNKEL (reference sequence). Ages ranged from about 18 to 90 years, with residence in under 25 US areas. Allocation to cohorts depended on clinical history reported by the participants. Assay: immunoSEQ multiplex PCR; the TCRdb copy retains only in-frame clones and omits some. The data hold more than 250,000 clones, with more than 75% observed a single time. The chain uses TRBV3-1 (or the pseudogene TRBV3-2) and TRBJ2-7; TRBD1 aligns across 8 bases. Source material: PBMCs or T cells enriched from blood (not recorded which). This clonotype was sampled from a woman younger than 45 who had recovered from COVID-19. CDR3 coding DNA: TGTGCCAGCAGCCACCAACGGACAGGGTCGGAGCAGTACTTC. Its protein is CASSHQRTGSEQYF.